This T cell receptor beta chain is from a study of shared clonotypes between healthy human individuals. Turning to the study itself: Each donor's CD8 memory used one plate, CD8 naive two, each CD4 subset three. Study-wide results and limits: Clonotypes shared by all four donors outscored non-shared clonotypes in generation probability.

In the authors' workflow: In the immunoSEQ data, sequences were junction-only and lacked quality scores, so filtering differed. TCRdb's copy holds only in-frame clones and misses some; the assay was immunoSEQ multiplex PCR. V and J calls and clone size are those listed in that table; D and trimming were worked out from the DNA. The repertoire has a few million clones, more than 90% of them found once; the top ten carry 0.13% to 0.15%. Donors comprised healthy HIV-negative adults lacking recent acute infections or vaccinations. Worth noting for this clone: The target antigen is unknown.

CDR3 length equals 16 residues. Germline CDR1 reads LNHDA; CDR2 reads SQIVND (reference sequence). With 4 bases clipped from V and 2 bases from J, the junction kept 2 bases outside the gene matches. Sequenced input: naive CD4+ T cells sorted from blood. As for subset: CD45RA+ positively selected. The sequence came from a man between 18 and 29 years old in good health. J is TRBJ2-7 and V is TRBV19; 16 bases map to TRBD2. The CDR3, as DNA: TGTGCCAGTAGTACCGGGACTAGCGGGAGGGCCTACGAGCAGTACTTC. Its translation: CASSTGTSGRAYEQYF. Based on the CDR3 plus reference TRBV19 and TRBJ2-7, the full variable domain is DGGITQSPKYLFRKEGQNVTLSCEQNLNHDAMYWYRQDPGQGLRLIYYSQIVNDFQKGDIAEGYSVSREKKESFPLTVTSAQKNPTAFYLCASSTGTSGRAYEQYFGPGTRLTVT.